The 21 T cell receptor beta chains listed next were all sequenced from one sample in a study of shared clonotypes between healthy human individuals. Produced via immunoSEQ multiplex PCR; TCRdb's table is partial and in-frame only. The table records about half a million clones, 79% of them present only once. Sequences were obtained from PBMCs. The receptors were gathered from a woman aged 35 to 49 in good health. Some clones in this sample may be carry-over from other donors' samples.

In this sample, this clone turned up a few times. This chain joins TRBV28 and TRBJ1-5; no definite D call. Trimming shortened V by 3 bases and J by 5 bases, and 11 bases separated the two germline ends. This CDR3 spans 14 amino acids. Germline-derived CDR1 and CDR2 are MDHEN and SYDVKM. CDR3 region: CASSFFRNHQPQHF. In DNA form, the CDR3 reads TGTGCCAGCAGTTTCTTTCGGAATCATCAGCCCCAGCATTTT. Complete variable domain (other parts from reference TRBV28 and TRBJ1-5): DVKVTQSSRYLVKRTGEKVFLECVQDMDHENMFWYRQDPGLGLRLIYFSYDVKMKEKGDIPEGYSVSREKKERFSLILESASTNQTSMYLCASSFFRNHQPQHFGDGTRLSIL.

The chain uses TRBV6-5 and TRBJ2-2; D is tentatively TRBD1 or TRBD2 (5 bases each). The V end lost 0 bases, the J end lost 5 bases, and 13 bases lay between the germline ends. The CDR3 sequence is 16 residues long. CDR1 MNHEY and CDR2 SVGAGI come from the germline V gene. The CDR3 reads CASSYSPGSGTGELFF. Here the CDR3 DNA reads TGTGCCAGCAGTTACTCCCCAGGGAGTGGAACCGGGGAGCTGTTTTTT.

The sample holds a few counts of this clone. V gene TRBV28 combines with J gene TRBJ1-1; D gene unclear. The CDR3 covers 15 residues. The V gene lost 2 bases and the J gene lost 8 bases, with 18 bases spanning the gap. Germline CDR1 and CDR2: MDHEN and SYDVKM. CDR3 region: CASSLGWLGGVEAFF. CDR3 sequence (DNA): TGTGCCAGCAGTTTAGGTTGGCTTGGTGGGGTCGAAGCTTTCTTT.

This clone was found many times. The chain carries TRBV28 and TRBJ2-7; 7 bases match TRBD2. CDR1 and CDR2 from the germline V gene are MDHEN and SYDVKM. The ends lost 5 bases at V and 0 bases at J; junction bases unmatched: 10. The CDR3 runs to 16 residues. This CDR3 is CASSRLSGITSYEQYF. CDR3 nucleotides: TGTGCCAGCAGTCGACTGAGCGGGATTACCTCCTACGAGCAGTACTTC.

The chain recombines TRBV30 with TRBJ1-4, with D unclear. The V end lost 4 bases, the J end lost 6 bases, and 12 bases lay between the germline ends. Germline V lookup: CDR1 GTSNPN, CDR2 SVGIG (reference sequence). This CDR3 comprises 13 residues. The chain's CDR3 is CAWTSGGHEKLFF. Written as DNA, the CDR3 is TGTGCCTGGACGTCAGGAGGTCATGAAAAACTGTTTTTT.

This clone was counted once. V usage is TRBV10-3 and J usage is TRBJ2-7; 9 bases align to TRBD2. The V and J ends lost 10 bases and 5 bases, in that order; junction bases with no gene match: 3. The CDR3 length is 11 residues. Germline V CDR1 and CDR2: ENHRY, SYGVKD. The DNA of the CDR3 is TGTGCCAGCGCGGGGGGGAACGAGCAGTACTTC. This translates into CASAGGNEQYF.

This clone has ten or more counts. The chain is built from TRBV9 and TRBJ2-2; D gene ambiguous. Trimming left V 0 bases short and J 3 bases short, with 0 bases between. The CDR3 length is 12 residues. The germline gives CDR1 SGDLS, CDR2 YYNGEE. The CDR3: CASSVDTGELFF. In DNA, the CDR3 is TGTGCCAGCAGCGTAGACACCGGGGAGCTGTTTTTT.

This clone showed up just a few times. The chain uses TRBV28 and TRBJ2-7; D may be TRBD1 (5 bases). Per the germline V gene, CDR1 is MDHEN and CDR2 is SYDVKM. CDR3 length: 14 amino acids. Trimming took 2 bases from V and 3 from J, leaving 11 bases between them. CDR3 nucleotides: TGTGCCAGCAGTTTACCTCAACAGGACTACGAGCAGTACTTC. It codes for CASSLPQQDYEQYF.

The CDR3 DNA is TGTGCCAGCAGCGTAGGGCCATTTGGGGATCCCACAGATACGCAGTATTTT. Its translation is CASSVGPFGDPTDTQYF. The J gene is TRBJ2-3, the V gene TRBV9; D is ambiguous. Germline V CDR1 and CDR2: SGDLS, YYNGEE. The CDR3 totals 17 residues. Trimming took off 0 bases at V and 2 bases at J, with 16 bases between the two ends.

The chain is built from TRBV12-5 and TRBJ2-6, with 7 bases aligning to TRBD1. This CDR3 is 17 amino acids long. The ends lost 6 bases at V and 0 bases at J; junction bases unmatched: 8. Germline values: CDR1 LGHNT, CDR2 FRNRAP. CDR3 residues: CASGAGTATSGANVLTF. The CDR3 region has the DNA TGTGCTAGTGGGGCCGGGACAGCGACCTCTGGGGCCAACGTCCTGACTTTC.

This sequence joins TRBV21-1 and TRBJ1-4; the table calls TRBD1, which could not be checked here. TRBV21-1 has pseudogene status. The CDR3 extends over 15 amino acids. This CDR3 reads CASSVWTGAIEKLFF. The CDR3 bases are TGTGCCAGCAGCGTGTGGACAGGGGCTATTGAAAAACTGTTTTTT.

This chain uses TRBV4-2 with TRBJ1-2, with 9 bases that match TRBD1. The CDR3 loop spans 15 amino acids. CDR1 is LGHNA, CDR2 YNFKEQ, per germline. The J segment lost 7 bases and the V segment lost 2 bases, leaving 8 bases of the junction unmatched. CDR3 nucleotides: TGTGCCAGCAGCCAACCGGGACAGGGTCGTGGTGGCTACACCTTC. This encodes CASSQPGQGRGGYTF.

This chain uses TRBV5-4 with TRBJ2-3; tentatively, D is TRBD2 (6 bases). This CDR3 region has 15 residues. Germline V gene data show CDR1 as SGHNT and CDR2 as YYREEE (reference sequence). Trimming pared 0 bases from V and 3 bases from J, leaving 11 bases between. This CDR3 is CASSLGTGETDTQYF. CDR3 DNA sequence: TGTGCCAGCAGCTTGGGAACGGGAGAGACAGATACGCAGTATTTT.

The chain is built from TRBV5-8 and TRBJ2-7, with TRBD2 as a possible D gene (6 bases). The CDR3 is 14 residues long. With 4 bases removed from V and 2 bases from J, the gap between germline ends came to 13 bases. Germline V lookup: CDR1 SGHTS, CDR2 YDEGEE. CDR3 in amino acids: CASSPDYPTYEQYF. CDR3 bases: TGTGCCAGCAGCCCGGACTACCCAACCTACGAGCAGTACTTC.

Of note for this clone: One junction end disagrees with the germline gene, perhaps due to a read error. This chain joins TRBV7-2 and TRBJ2-5; TRBD1 matches 8 bases. The J call may be wrong; the DNA end is better matched by TRBJ2-7. Germline CDR1 is SGHTA and CDR2 is FQGNSA. There are 18 residues in the CDR3. CDR3 loop: CSSSLGATEGTGVNEQYF. As DNA, the CDR3 is TGTTCCAGCAGCTTAGGAGCTACTGAAGGGACAGGTGTTAACGAGCAGTACTTC.

This chain connects TRBV29-1 to TRBJ1-2, with a tentative D call TRBD1 (5 bases). The germline gives CDR1 SQVTM, CDR2 ANQGSEA. The V end lost 1 base, the J end lost 4 bases, and 13 bases lay between the germline ends. The CDR3 is 14 residues long. This CDR3 reads CSVEGGDRAYGYTF. The CDR3 bases are TGCAGCGTTGAAGGCGGTGACAGAGCCTATGGCTACACCTTC.

The chain combines TRBV18 with TRBJ2-7, with 10 bases fitting TRBD2. V was pared by 0 bases and J by 0 bases, with 2 bases of the junction left unmatched. Germline loops: CDR1 KGHSH, CDR2 LQKENI. This CDR3 has 16 amino acids. The CDR3 region has the DNA TGTGCCAGCTCACCACCCTGGACTAGCGGCTCCTACGAGCAGTACTTC. This codes for CASSPPWTSGSYEQYF.

The rearrangement uses TRBV11-2 and TRBJ2-3, with 8 nucleotides matching TRBD2. This CDR3 has 14 residues. The germline V gene encodes CDR1 SGHAT and CDR2 FQNNGV. J gave up 10 bases and V 3 bases, and 9 bases lay outside the gene matches. This chain's CDR3 is CASSFRGLVIPQYF. CDR3 DNA: TGTGCCAGCAGCTTCAGGGGACTAGTCATTCCGCAGTATTTT.

In its sample, this clone was seen once. The chain uses TRBV5-8 and TRBJ1-5; D is perhaps TRBD1 (6 bases). The germline gives CDR1 SGHTS, CDR2 YDEGEE. The ends were cut back, 3 bases at V and 2 bases at J, with 9 bases in the middle. This CDR3 is 14 amino acids long. The CDR3 spells CASSSSGGNQPQHF. DNA of the CDR3: TGTGCCAGCAGCTCCTCAGGGGGCAATCAGCCCCAGCATTTT.

The chain joins TRBV7-2 to TRBJ2-5; D remains ambiguous. V lost 1 base, J lost 5 bases, and 5 bases lay in between. The CDR3 is 12 residues long. Looked up from germline, CDR1 is SGHTA and CDR2 is FQGNSA. The CDR3, as DNA: TGTGCCAGCAGCTTAGTTCAGGAGACCCAGTACTTC. Its translation is CASSLVQETQYF.

This clone has a single count. This rearrangement joins TRBV5-4 to TRBJ2-1; D possibly corresponds to TRBD1 (6 bases). Trimming took off 0 bases at V and 2 bases at J, with 15 bases between the two ends. Germline lookup yields CDR1 SGHNT and CDR2 YYREEE (reference sequence). This CDR3 region has 17 residues. CDR3 amino acids: CASSLGGRAEAYNEQFF. The CDR3 bases are TGTGCCAGCAGCTTGGGGGGGCGGGCGGAGGCCTACAATGAGCAGTTCTTC.